This TCR beta chain was captured by sequencing in a study of graft-versus-host responses after intestinal transplantation. Study in general: The whole recipient group had anti-thymocyte globulin induction followed by tacrolimus and steroids for around three years. General study findings and limits: Investigators detected GvH clones in recipient marrow, with some emerging earlier in ileum or blood.

For this clone: Its antigen is still unknown.

The germline V and J ends were trimmed by 8 bases and 5 bases, with 13 bases remaining between them. CDR1 and CDR2 (germline): MDHEN, SYDVKM. CDR3 length: 12 amino acids. Clones were read by immunoSEQ multiplex PCR, and TCRdb kept only the in-frame ones, dropping some. The top ten hold 0.2% to 0.25% of the sample, which has 40,000 to 55,000 clones, approximately 95% seen once. V is TRBV28 and J is TRBJ2-7; D is possibly TRBD2 (6 bases). The sequencing here drew on unstimulated CD8+ T cells sorted from spleen or lymph node cells, taken before transplant. The receptor's source is a human donor who was the organ donor for an intestinal transplant. CDR3 residues: CASRLRGNEQYF. The CDR3 DNA reads as TGTGCCAGCCGCCTCCGGGGGAACGAGCAGTACTTC.